The sequence of this T cell receptor beta chain was determined in a study of T cell changes during pregnancy in multiple sclerosis. Germline V CDR1 and CDR2: SGHNT, YYREEE (reference sequence). The V and J ends lost 7 bases and 8 bases, in that order; junction bases with no gene match: 5. The length of the CDR3 is 11 residues. The protocol was immunoSEQ multiplex PCR, while the TCRdb copy is restricted to in-frame clones and leaves out a portion. Of approximately 60,000 clones in the sample, 90% to 95% were seen once. The sequence was collected from a female donor with multiple sclerosis, enrolled in a pregnancy study. Sequenced material: CD8+ T cells from peripheral blood mononuclear cells, taken in the third trimester of pregnancy. The rearrangement uses TRBV5-4 and TRBJ1-2; TRBD1 matches 7 bases. The CDR3 DNA follows: TGTGCCAGCTCCACAGGGGTAGGCTACACCTTC. Amino acids: CASSTGVGYTF.